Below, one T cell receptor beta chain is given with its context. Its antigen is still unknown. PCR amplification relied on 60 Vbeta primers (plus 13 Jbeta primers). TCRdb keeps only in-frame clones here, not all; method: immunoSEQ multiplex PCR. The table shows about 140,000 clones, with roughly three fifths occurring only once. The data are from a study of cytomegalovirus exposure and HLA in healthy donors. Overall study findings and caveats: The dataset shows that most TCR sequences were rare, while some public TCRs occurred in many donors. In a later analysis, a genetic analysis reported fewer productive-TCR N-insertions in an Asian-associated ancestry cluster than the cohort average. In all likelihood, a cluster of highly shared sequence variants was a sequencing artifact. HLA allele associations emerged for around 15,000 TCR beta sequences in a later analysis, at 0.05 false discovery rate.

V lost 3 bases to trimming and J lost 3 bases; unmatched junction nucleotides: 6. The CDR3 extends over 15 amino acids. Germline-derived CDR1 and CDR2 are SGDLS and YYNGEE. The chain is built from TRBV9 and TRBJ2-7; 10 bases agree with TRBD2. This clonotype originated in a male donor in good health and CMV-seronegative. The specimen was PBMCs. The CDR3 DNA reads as TGTGCCAGCAGCGCGATTCCTAGCGGGGGCTACGAGCAGTACTTC. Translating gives CASSAIPSGGYEQYF.